This TCR beta chain comes out of a study of CD8+CD57+ T cells in acquired aplastic anemia. Study summary: Sorted CD4+ and CD8+ cells gave an average of approximately 3 ug of DNA.

Genomic DNA was employed as the template in profiling TCR beta VDJ and CDR3. TCRdb re-called the reads through MiXCR, storing one row per CDR3 protein. The table records around 170,000 distinct CDR3 sequences, less than 60% of them present only once. Patients sequenced had flow cytometry evidence of CD8+CD57+ cell expansion. Trimming took off 3 bases at V and 1 base at J, with 9 bases between the two ends. This CDR3 is built from 14 residues. In germline, CDR1 is LNHDA, CDR2 SQIVND (reference sequence). The TCR comes from a human donor with aplastic anemia. The V call is TRBV19, the J call TRBJ1-1; no firm D call. Sequencing was carried out using sorted CD4+, CD8+, or CD8+CD57+ T cells (not recorded which) from PBMCs. CDR3 nucleotide sequence: TGTGCCAGTAGTATCGAGACACCGAACACTGAAGCTTTCTTT. Protein sequence: CASSIETPNTEAFF.